The 3 T cell receptor beta chains in this list originate from one sample, sequenced in a study of blood T cell repertoires in COVID-19. TCRdb's table, derived via immunoSEQ multiplex PCR, lists solely in-frame clones and lacks some. The sample holds around 130,000 clones; roughly 80% are singletons and the top ten take 1.5% to 2%. Sample: PBMCs or T cells enriched from blood (not recorded which). These receptors all come from a woman aged 18 to 35 who had been exposed to COVID-19.

The rearrangement links TRBV29-1 to TRBJ2-3; 10 bases match TRBD2. V was clipped by 5 bases and J by 7 bases; unmatched bases: 21. This CDR3 region has 18 residues. Germline V gives CDR1 SQVTM, CDR2 ANQGSEA. The CDR3 here is CSVKVRAGLAGASYTQYF. For the CDR3, the DNA is TGCAGCGTTAAAGTTAGGGCCGGTCTAGCGGGAGCGTCGTATACGCAGTATTTT.

This sequence joins TRBV14 and TRBJ2-1; 10 nucleotides match TRBD1. Germline CDR1 SGHDN, CDR2 FVKESK. V shed 4 bases, J shed 7 bases, and the junction held 4 bases outside the gene matches. The CDR3 has 14 amino acids. This CDR3 reads CASSLRTGGNEQFF. The CDR3, as DNA: TGTGCCAGCAGCCTTCGGACAGGGGGGAATGAGCAGTTCTTC.

This chain joins TRBV19 and TRBJ1-4; D unresolved. The CDR3 loop spans 14 amino acids. Germline CDR1 reads LNHDA; CDR2 reads SQIVND (reference sequence). V was cut by 7 bases and J by 0 bases, with 9 bases left in between. The CDR3 reads CASKIVPTNEKLFF. DNA of the CDR3: TGTGCCAGTAAGATAGTCCCAACTAATGAAAAACTGTTTTTT.